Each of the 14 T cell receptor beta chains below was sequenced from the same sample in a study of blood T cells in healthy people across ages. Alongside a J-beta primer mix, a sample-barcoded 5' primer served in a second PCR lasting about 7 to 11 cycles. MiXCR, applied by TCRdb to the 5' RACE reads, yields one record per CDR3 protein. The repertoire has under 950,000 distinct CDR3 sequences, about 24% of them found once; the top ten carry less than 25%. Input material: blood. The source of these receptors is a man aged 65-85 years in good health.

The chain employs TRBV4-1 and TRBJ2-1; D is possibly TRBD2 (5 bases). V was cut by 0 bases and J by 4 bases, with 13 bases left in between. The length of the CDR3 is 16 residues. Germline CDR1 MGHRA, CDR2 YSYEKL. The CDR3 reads CASSQELPGRYNEQFF. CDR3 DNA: TGCGCCAGCAGCCAAGAATTGCCGGGAAGATACAATGAGCAGTTCTTC.

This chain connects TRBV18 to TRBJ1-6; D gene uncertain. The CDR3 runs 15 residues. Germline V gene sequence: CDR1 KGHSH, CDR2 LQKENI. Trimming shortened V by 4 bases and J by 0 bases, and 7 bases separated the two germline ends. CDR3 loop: CASSQGNSYNSPLHF. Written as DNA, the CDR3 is TGTGCCAGCTCACAAGGGAACTCCTATAATTCACCCCTCCACTTT. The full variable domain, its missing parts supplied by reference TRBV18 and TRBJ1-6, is NAGVMQNPRHLVRRRGQEARLRCSPMKGHSHVYWYRQLPEEGLKFMVYLQKENIIDESGMPKERFSAEFPKEGPSILRIQQVVRGDSAAYFCASSQGNSYNSPLHFGNGTRLTVT.

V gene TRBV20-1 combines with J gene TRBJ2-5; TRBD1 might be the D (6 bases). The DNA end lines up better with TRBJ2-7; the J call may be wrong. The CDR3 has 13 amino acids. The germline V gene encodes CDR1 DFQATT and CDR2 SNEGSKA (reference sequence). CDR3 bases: TGCAGTGCCAAGGGACACCTCGCCTACGAGCAGTACTTC. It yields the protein CSAKGHLAYEQYF.

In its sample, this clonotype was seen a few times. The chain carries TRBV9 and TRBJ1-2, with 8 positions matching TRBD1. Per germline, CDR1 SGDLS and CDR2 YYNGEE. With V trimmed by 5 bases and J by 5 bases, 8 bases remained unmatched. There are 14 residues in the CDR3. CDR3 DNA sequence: TGTGCCAGCAGAAAGACAGGGGCAATTTATGGCTACACCTTC. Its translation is CASRKTGAIYGYTF.

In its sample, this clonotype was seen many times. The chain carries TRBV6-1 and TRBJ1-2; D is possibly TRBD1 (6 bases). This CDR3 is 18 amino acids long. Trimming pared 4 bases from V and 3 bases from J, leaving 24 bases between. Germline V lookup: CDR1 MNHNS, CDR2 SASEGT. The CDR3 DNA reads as TGTGCCAGCAGTGTAGGGGGGTCTCGGGCCAAGGGCGACTATGGCTACACCTTC. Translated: CASSVGGSRAKGDYGYTF.

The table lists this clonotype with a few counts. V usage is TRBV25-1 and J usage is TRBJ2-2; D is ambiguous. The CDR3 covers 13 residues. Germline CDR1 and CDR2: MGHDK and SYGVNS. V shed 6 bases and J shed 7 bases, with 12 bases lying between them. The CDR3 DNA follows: TGTGCCAGCAGGCCCTATGGGGTCGGGGAGCTGTTTTTT. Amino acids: CASRPYGVGELFF.

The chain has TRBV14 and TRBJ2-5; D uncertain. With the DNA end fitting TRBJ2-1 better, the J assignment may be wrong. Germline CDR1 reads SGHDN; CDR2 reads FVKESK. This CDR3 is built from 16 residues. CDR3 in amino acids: CASSQNRVAGYNEQFF. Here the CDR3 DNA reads TGTGCCAGCAGCCAGAACCGGGTGGCAGGATACAATGAGCAGTTCTTC.

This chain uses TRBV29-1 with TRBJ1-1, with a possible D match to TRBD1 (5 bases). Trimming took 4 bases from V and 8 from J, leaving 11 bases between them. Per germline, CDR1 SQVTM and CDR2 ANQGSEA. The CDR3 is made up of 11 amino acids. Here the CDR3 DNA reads TGCAGCGTTGGGGGGGGAGGGGAAGCTTTCTTT. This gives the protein CSVGGGGEAFF.

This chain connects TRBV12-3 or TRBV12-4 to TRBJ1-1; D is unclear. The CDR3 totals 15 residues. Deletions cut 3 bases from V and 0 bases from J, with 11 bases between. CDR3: CASSFDPNMNTEAFF. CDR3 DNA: TGTGCCAGCAGTTTTGATCCAAACATGAACACTGAAGCTTTCTTT.

The CDR3 sequence: CASLGTFAEAFF. The CDR3 DNA sequence: TGCGCCAGCCTTGGGACTTTTGCTGAAGCTTTCTTT. This sequence joins TRBV5-1 and TRBJ1-1, with D perhaps TRBD1 (5 bases). CDR3 size: 12 residues. Trimming pared 7 bases from V and 6 bases from J, leaving 13 bases between. The germline CDR1 and CDR2 sequences are SGHRS and YFSETQ.

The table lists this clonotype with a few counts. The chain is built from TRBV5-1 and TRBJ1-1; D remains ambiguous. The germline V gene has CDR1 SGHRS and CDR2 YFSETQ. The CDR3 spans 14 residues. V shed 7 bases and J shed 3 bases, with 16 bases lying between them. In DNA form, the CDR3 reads TGCGCCAGCGAAAAGGAGGGAGGAGACACTGAAGCTTTCTTT. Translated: CASEKEGGDTEAFF.

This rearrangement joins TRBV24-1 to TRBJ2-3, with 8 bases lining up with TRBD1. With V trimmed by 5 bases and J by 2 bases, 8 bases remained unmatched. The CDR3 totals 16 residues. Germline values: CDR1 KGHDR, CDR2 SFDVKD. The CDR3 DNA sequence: TGTGCCACCAGTGGCCAGACAGGGGCGGTCACAGATACGCAGTATTTT. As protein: CATSGQTGAVTDTQYF.

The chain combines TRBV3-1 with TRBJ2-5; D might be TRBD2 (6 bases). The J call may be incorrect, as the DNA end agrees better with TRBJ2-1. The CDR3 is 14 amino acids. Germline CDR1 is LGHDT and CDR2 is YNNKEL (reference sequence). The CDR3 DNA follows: TGTGCCAGCAGCCTCCGGCTGCGGGATAGTGAGCAGTTCTTC. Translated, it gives CASSLRLRDSEQFF.

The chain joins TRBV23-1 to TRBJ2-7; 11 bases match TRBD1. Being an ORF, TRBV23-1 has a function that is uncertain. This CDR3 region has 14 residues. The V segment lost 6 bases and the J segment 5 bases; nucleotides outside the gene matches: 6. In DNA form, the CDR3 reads TGCGCCAGCAGCCTGGGACAGGGGGTCCACGAGCAGTACTTC. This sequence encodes CASSLGQGVHEQYF.